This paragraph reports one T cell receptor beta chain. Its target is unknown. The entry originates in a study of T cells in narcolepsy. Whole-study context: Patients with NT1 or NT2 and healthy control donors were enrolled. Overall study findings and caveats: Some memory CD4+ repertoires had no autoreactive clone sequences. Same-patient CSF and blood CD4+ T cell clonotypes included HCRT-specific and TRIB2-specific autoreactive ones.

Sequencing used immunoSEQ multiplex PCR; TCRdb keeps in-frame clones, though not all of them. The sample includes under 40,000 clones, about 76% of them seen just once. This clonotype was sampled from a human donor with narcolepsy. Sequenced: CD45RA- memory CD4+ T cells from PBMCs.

The CDR3 spells CASSGLAPYNEQFF. CDR3 nucleotides: TGTGCCAGCAGTGGACTAGCGCCCTACAATGAGCAGTTCTTC. The V gene is TRBV6-6, the J gene TRBJ2-1; 9 bases line up with TRBD2. The CDR3 runs 14 residues. CDR1 MNHNY and CDR2 SVGAGI come from the germline V gene (reference sequence). With 5 bases clipped from V and 2 bases from J, the junction kept 1 base outside the gene matches.